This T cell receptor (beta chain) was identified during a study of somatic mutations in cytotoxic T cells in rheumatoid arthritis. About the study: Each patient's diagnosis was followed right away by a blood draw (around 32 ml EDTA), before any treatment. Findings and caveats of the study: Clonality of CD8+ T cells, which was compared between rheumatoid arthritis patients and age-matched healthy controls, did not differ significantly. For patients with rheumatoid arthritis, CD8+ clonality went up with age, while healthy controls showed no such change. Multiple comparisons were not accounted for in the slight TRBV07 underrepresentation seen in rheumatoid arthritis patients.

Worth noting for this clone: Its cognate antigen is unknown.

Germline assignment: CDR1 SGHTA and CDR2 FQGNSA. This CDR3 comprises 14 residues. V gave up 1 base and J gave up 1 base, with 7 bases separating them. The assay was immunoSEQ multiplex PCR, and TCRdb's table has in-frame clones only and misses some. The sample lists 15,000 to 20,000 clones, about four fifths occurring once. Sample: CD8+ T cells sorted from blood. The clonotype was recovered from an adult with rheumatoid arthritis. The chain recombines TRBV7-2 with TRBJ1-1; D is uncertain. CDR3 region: CASSLGSGNTEAFF. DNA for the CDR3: TGTGCCAGCAGCTTAGGATCAGGGAACACTGAAGCTTTCTTT.